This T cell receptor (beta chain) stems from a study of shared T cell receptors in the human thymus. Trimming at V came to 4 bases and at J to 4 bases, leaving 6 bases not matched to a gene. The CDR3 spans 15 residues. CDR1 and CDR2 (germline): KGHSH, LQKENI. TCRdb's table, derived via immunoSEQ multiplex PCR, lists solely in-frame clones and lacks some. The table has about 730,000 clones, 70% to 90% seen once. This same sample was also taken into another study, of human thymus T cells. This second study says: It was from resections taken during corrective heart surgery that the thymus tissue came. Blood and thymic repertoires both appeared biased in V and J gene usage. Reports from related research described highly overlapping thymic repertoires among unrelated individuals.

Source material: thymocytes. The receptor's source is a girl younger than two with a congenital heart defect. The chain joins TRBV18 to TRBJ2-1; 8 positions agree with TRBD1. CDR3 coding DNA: TGTGCCAGCTCACTTCGGGACAGGAATTACAATGAGCAGTTCTTC. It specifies CASSLRDRNYNEQFF.